This T cell receptor beta chain was found in a study of OX40 agonist ivuxolimab in advanced cancers. Whole-study context: The dose-escalation cohort was around 83% male, with a mean age of around 54 years, ranging about 23 to 90. General observations from the study: CD8+ T cells averaged more expanded clones than CD4+. Clonal expansion was seen in CD4+ and CD8+ blood T cells by week 6 at 0.1 to 3.0 mg/kg. Also showing low normalized T-cell clonal expansion were some of the nonresponders.

To note about this clone: Antigen specificity is unknown.

Germline V gives CDR1 SGHTS, CDR2 YDEGEE. This CDR3 is 15 amino acids long. The V gene lost 0 bases and the J gene lost 6 bases, with 14 bases spanning the gap. Clones were sequenced by immunoSEQ multiplex PCR, and TCRdb holds only the in-frame ones, with some missing. The repertoire holds more than 65,000 clones, with about nine tenths as singletons. The sequenced sample was CD4+ or CD8+ T cells sorted from blood, obtained in a trial of the OX40 agonist ivuxolimab. J is TRBJ2-3 and V is TRBV5-8, with a tentative D call TRBD2 (7 bases). This clonotype was sampled from an adult with an advanced solid tumor such as melanoma, head and neck, liver or kidney cancer. The CDR3 sequence: CASSLGEGGADTQYF. The CDR3 coding sequence is TGTGCCAGCAGCTTGGGTGAGGGGGGGGCCGATACGCAGTATTTT.